Listed here are 23 T cell receptor beta chains from one sample, sequenced in a study of tumour-infiltrating T cells in Burkitt lymphoma. Using immunoSEQ multiplex PCR, the repertoire was profiled, and TCRdb retains in-frame clones only, with some absent. The data show 5,500 to 7,000 clones, about 9.4% seen once. The sample consisted of tumor tissue. The receptors stem from a human donor with diffuse large B-cell lymphoma.

The table lists this clone with a few counts. V and J are TRBV2 and TRBJ1-6; D not resolved. CDR3 length equals 16 residues. CDR1 and CDR2 from the germline V gene are SNHLY and FYNNEI. Trimming took off 0 bases at V and 4 bases at J, with 10 bases between the two ends. The CDR3 DNA is TGTGCCAGCAGTGAAGCGCCCCCGAGTTATAATTCACCCCTCCACTTT. It translates to CASSEAPPSYNSPLHF.

The gene calls are TRBV4-3 and TRBJ1-3; D unresolved. The CDR3 is 18 amino acids. V shed 1 base and J shed 0 bases, with 16 bases lying between them. In germline, CDR1 is LGHNA, CDR2 YSLEER. The CDR3 DNA follows: TGCGCCAGCAGCCAAGTCCATTCGGCAGACGCCTCTGGAAACACCATATATTTT. Its protein product is CASSQVHSADASGNTIYF.

This clone was detected a few times. The chain joins TRBV6-1 to TRBJ2-5; tentative D call: TRBD1 (5 bases). CDR1 is MNHNS and CDR2 is SASEGT in the germline V gene. The ends were cut back, 4 bases at V and 5 bases at J, with 11 bases in the middle. The CDR3 runs to 13 residues. CDR3 sequence reads: CASSGLKGETQYF. The CDR3, as DNA: TGTGCCAGCAGTGGTCTAAAGGGGGAGACCCAGTACTTC.

This chain uses TRBV27 with TRBJ1-2, with 9 bases aligning to TRBD1. Trimming took 6 bases from V and 6 from J; bases not matched to a gene: 8. The CDR3 extends over 14 amino acids. Per germline, CDR1 MNHEY and CDR2 SMNVEV (reference sequence). The CDR3 protein is CASRPTGGFDGYTF. As DNA, the CDR3 is TGTGCCAGCAGACCGACAGGGGGGTTCGATGGCTACACCTTC.

The chain joins TRBV5-1 to TRBJ1-6, with 7 bases lining up with TRBD1. The CDR3 is made up of 15 amino acids. Germline V CDR1 and CDR2: SGHRS, YFSETQ. V lost 4 bases and J lost 10; bases outside the gene matches: 11. The chain's CDR3 is CASSQGTGVGSPLHF. The CDR3 bases are TGCGCCAGCAGCCAAGGAACAGGGGTGGGCTCACCCCTCCACTTT.

This clone was counted a few times. This chain links TRBV2 with TRBJ1-5, with D perhaps TRBD1 (5 bases). Looked up from germline, CDR1 is SNHLY and CDR2 is FYNNEI. The V end lost 4 bases, the J end lost 2 bases, and 12 bases lay between the germline ends. The CDR3 covers 15 residues. This chain's CDR3 is CASSGSRGGNQPQHF. The CDR3, as DNA: TGTGCCAGCAGTGGCTCTCGGGGCGGCAATCAGCCCCAGCATTTT.

This clone was detected only a few times. The chain joins TRBV7-2 to TRBJ2-7, with 7 bases that match TRBD1. CDR3 size: 16 residues. The germline V gene has CDR1 SGHTA and CDR2 FQGNSA. The V and J ends lost 5 bases and 4 bases, in that order; junction bases with no gene match: 14. The CDR3 reads CASSRKQGSAGYEQYF. CDR3 in DNA: TGTGCCAGCAGCCGTAAACAGGGGTCGGCTGGGTACGAGCAGTACTTC.

This chain joins TRBV4-1 and TRBJ1-4; D remains unclear. Trimming shortened V by 0 bases and J by 8 bases, and 13 bases separated the two germline ends. Germline loops: CDR1 MGHRA, CDR2 YSYEKL. The CDR3 loop spans 15 amino acids. The DNA of the CDR3 is TGCGCCAGCAGCCAAGAACCGGGAGGAGGGGAAAAACTGTTTTTT. Amino acids: CASSQEPGGGEKLFF.

This chain connects TRBV11-1 to TRBJ2-3; 10 bases align to TRBD2. After removal of 1 base from V and 3 bases from J, the junction contained 4 bases not matched to a gene. The germline CDR1 and CDR2 sequences are SGHAT and FQDESV (reference sequence). The CDR3 spans 16 residues. The CDR3 bases are TGTGCCAGCAGCTTAGGTACTAGCGGGGAAACAGATACGCAGTATTTT. Protein sequence: CASSLGTSGETDTQYF. The full variable domain, its missing parts supplied by reference TRBV11-1 and TRBJ2-3, is EAEVAQSPRYKITEKSQAVAFWCDPISGHATLYWYRQILGQGPELLVQFQDESVVDDSQLPKDRFSAERLKGVDSTLKIQPAELGDSAMYLCASSLGTSGETDTQYFGPGTRLTVL.

The V gene is TRBV7-9, the J gene TRBJ1-4; D possibly corresponds to TRBD1 (6 bases). This CDR3 is 16 amino acids long. The germline gives CDR1 SEHNR, CDR2 FQNEAQ (reference sequence). V shed 5 bases and J shed 0 bases, with 13 bases lying between them. CDR3 sequence (DNA): TGTGCCAGCAGCAATCAAAACAGGGCAACTAATGAAAAACTGTTTTTT. Translated: CASSNQNRATNEKLFF.

This clone was observed a handful of times. The chain carries TRBV7-9 and TRBJ2-7; D not certain. CDR1 SEHNR and CDR2 FQNEAQ come from the germline V gene (reference sequence). Trimming shortened V by 5 bases and J by 4 bases, and 12 bases separated the two germline ends. This CDR3 spans 13 amino acids. CDR3 nucleotides: TGTGCCAGCAGCCCAGTAGGATTTTACGAGCAGTACTTC. Translated, it gives CASSPVGFYEQYF.

The V and J genes are TRBV5-8 and TRBJ1-4; D is uncertain. Trimming shortened V by 0 bases and J by 8 bases, and 14 bases separated the two germline ends. The germline CDR1 and CDR2 sequences are SGHTS and YDEGEE. The CDR3 length is 15 residues. CDR3 nucleotide sequence: TGTGCCAGCAGCTTGGACTCAATAATGAGGGAAAAACTGTTTTTT. Translated: CASSLDSIMREKLFF.

This clone was seen more than once but under ten times. V and J are TRBV5-1 and TRBJ2-7, with D maybe TRBD1 (6 bases). Per the germline V gene, CDR1 is SGHRS and CDR2 is YFSETQ. V was clipped by 0 bases and J by 5 bases, with 12 bases between them. The CDR3 runs 14 residues. CDR3 loop: CASSLAQGVHEQYF. CDR3 bases: TGCGCCAGCAGCTTGGCACAGGGTGTCCACGAGCAGTACTTC. The full variable domain, its missing parts supplied by reference TRBV5-1 and TRBJ2-7, is KAGVTQTPRYLIKTRGQQVTLSCSPISGHRSVSWYQQTPGQGLQFLFEYFSETQRNKGNFPGRFSGRQFSNSRSEMNVSTLELGDSALYLCASSLAQGVHEQYFGPGTRLTVT.

Notes on this clone: At one end the junction does not follow the germline gene, possibly because of a read error. The same CDR3 also results from other DNA sequences found in this sample. The chain is built from TRBV4-3 and TRBJ2-5, with 9 bases fitting TRBD2. CDR3 length: 15 amino acids. Germline lookup yields CDR1 LGHNA and CDR2 YSLEER. CDR3 sequence (DNA): TGCGCCAGCAGTCAAGCGGGGGGACTGCCGGAGACCCAGTACTTC. Translated: CASSQAGGLPETQYF.

J is TRBJ1-4 and V is TRBV6-1; D possibly corresponds to TRBD1 (5 bases). V lost 2 bases and J 10 bases, leaving 14 bases between the germline ends. CDR1 is MNHNS and CDR2 is SASEGT in the germline V gene. This CDR3 has 14 amino acids. The CDR3 DNA is TGTGCCAGCAGTGAATGGCAGGGTTTTGCAAAACTGTTTTTT. This translates into CASSEWQGFAKLFF.

The table lists this clone with a few counts. The chain is built from TRBV4-1 and TRBJ2-2; 7 nucleotides line up with TRBD1. The ends lost 1 base at V and 7 bases at J; junction bases unmatched: 3. Germline V gene lookup returns CDR1 MGHRA and CDR2 YSYEKL. The CDR3 spans 14 residues. Here the CDR3 reads CASSQGRTGGELFF. CDR3 DNA sequence: TGCGCCAGCAGCCAAGGAAGGACAGGCGGGGAGCTGTTTTTT.

This clone was observed a handful of times. The chain recombines TRBV7-2 with TRBJ2-7, with TRBD1 matching 9 bases. The CDR3 runs 14 residues. V dropped 4 bases and J dropped 3; count of bases not matched to a gene: 4. Germline V gene sequence: CDR1 SGHTA, CDR2 FQGNSA. CDR3 nucleotide sequence: TGTGCCAGCAGCTCCGGGACAGGGTACTACGAGCAGTACTTC. It codes for CASSSGTGYYEQYF.

In this sample, this clone turned up a few times. The chain combines TRBV2 with TRBJ1-6, with D possibly TRBD1 on 6 matching bases. V was trimmed by 5 bases and J by 7 bases, leaving 9 bases between them. The CDR3 covers 13 residues. CDR1 is SNHLY and CDR2 is FYNNEI in the germline V gene. CDR3 amino acids: CASSRQENSPLHF. The DNA of the CDR3 is TGTGCCAGCAGTCGACAGGAGAATTCACCCCTCCACTTT.

CDR3 coding DNA: TGCGCCAGCAGCTTGGCCTCTTCTGGAAACACCATATATTTT. This codes for CASSLASSGNTIYF. The chain links TRBV5-1 to TRBJ1-3; D is undetermined. The CDR3 runs to 14 residues. The germline gives CDR1 SGHRS, CDR2 YFSETQ. V lost 0 bases, J lost 1 base, and 5 bases lay in between. The full variable domain, in which reference TRBV5-1 and TRBJ1-3 provide the parts outside the CDR3, is KAGVTQTPRYLIKTRGQQVTLSCSPISGHRSVSWYQQTPGQGLQFLFEYFSETQRNKGNFPGRFSGRQFSNSRSEMNVSTLELGDSALYLCASSLASSGNTIYFGEGSWLTVV.

This clone was detected only a few times. The chain carries TRBV7-6 and TRBJ2-2, with 7 bases aligning to TRBD1. This CDR3 contains 16 residues. Losses at the gene ends were 2 bases for V and 1 base for J; bases not matched to a gene: 4. CDR1 and CDR2 (germline): SGHVS, FNYEAQ. In nucleotides, the CDR3 is TGTGCCAGCAGCTTAACGGGACAGTTGAACACCGGGGAGCTGTTTTTT. Translating it yields CASSLTGQLNTGELFF.

This clone appeared a few times. The chain employs TRBV30 and TRBJ2-5, with 12 positions matching TRBD2. The CDR3 consists of 15 residues. Germline values: CDR1 GTSNPN, CDR2 SVGIG (reference sequence). J was trimmed by 4 bases and V by 3 bases; bases with no gene match: 6. For the CDR3, the DNA is TGTGCCTGGAGCCTAGCGGGGGGGCTGCGAGAGACCCAGTACTTC. Translation gives CAWSLAGGLRETQYF.

This clone was seen a handful of times. The chain carries TRBV21-1 and TRBJ1-5. TRBV21-1 is classified as a pseudogene. The length of the CDR3 is 17 residues. DNA for the CDR3: TGTGCCAGCAGCAAGGGGGGATTACAGGGACACAATCAGCCCCAGCATTTT. Amino acid sequence: CASSKGGLQGHNQPQHF.

This rearrangement joins TRBV5-1 to TRBJ2-7, with D perhaps TRBD1 (5 bases). V gave up 4 bases and J gave up 3 bases, with 23 bases separating them. In germline, CDR1 is SGHRS, CDR2 YFSETQ. The CDR3 totals 17 residues. The CDR3 coding sequence is TGCGCCAGCAGCCTAGGGGTTATTCGCCGGCCGCTCTACGAGCAGTACTTC. Protein product: CASSLGVIRRPLYEQYF. Full variable domain (outside the CDR3, taken from reference TRBV5-1 and TRBJ2-7): KAGVTQTPRYLIKTRGQQVTLSCSPISGHRSVSWYQQTPGQGLQFLFEYFSETQRNKGNFPGRFSGRQFSNSRSEMNVSTLELGDSALYLCASSLGVIRRPLYEQYFGPGTRLTVT.